A single sample is the source of the 7 T cell receptor beta chains below, sequenced in a study of PD-L1 blockade in urothelial cancer (dated by TCRdb to 2016 to 2017). This sample's time point label indicates: pretreatment peripheral blood. Library preparation used the immunoSEQ multiplex PCR assay. The immuneACCESS repertoire file appears here via TCRdb, limited to in-frame rearrangements. These files lack a portion of the clones; in checked studies, under half of the deficit traces to unresolved V genes, and the cause of the others is not known. This sample is represented by around 38,000 clones; approximately 87% of them were singletons. The ten top clones hold around 16% of the sample. The input for sequencing was PBMCs, taken around atezolizumab (anti-PD-L1) treatment. The receptors derive from a man between 60 and 75 years old with urothelial cancer.

The chain is built from TRBV25-1 and TRBJ2-5; D gene uncertain. V was shortened by 2 bases and J by 1 base, with 5 bases between the two germline ends. Per germline, CDR1 MGHDK and CDR2 SYGVNS. The CDR3 extends over 13 amino acids. This CDR3 reads CASSEVSQETQYF. The CDR3 nucleotides are TGTGCCAGCAGTGAAGTCAGCCAAGAGACCCAGTACTTC. The full variable domain, in which reference TRBV25-1 and TRBJ2-5 provide the parts outside the CDR3, is EADIYQTPRYLVIGTGKKITLECSQTMGHDKMYWYQQDPGMELHLIHYSYGVNSTEKGDLSSESTVSRIRTEHFPLTLESARPSHTSQYLCASSEVSQETQYFGPGTRLLVL.

The chain is built from TRBV19 and TRBJ1-1; TRBD1 is a possible D gene (5 bases). CDR3 size: 14 residues. Trimming left V 7 bases short and J 1 base short, with 13 bases between. Germline V gene lookup returns CDR1 LNHDA and CDR2 SQIVND (reference sequence). CDR3 protein: CASKQGLRNTEAFF. The CDR3 DNA reads as TGTGCCAGTAAGCAGGGATTGAGGAACACTGAAGCTTTCTTT.

V usage is TRBV7-2 and J usage is TRBJ1-2, with 7 bases identical to TRBD1. V lost 2 bases and J lost 8; bases outside the gene matches: 5. The CDR3 runs to 13 residues. Germline V gene sequence: CDR1 SGHTA, CDR2 FQGNSA. CDR3 bases: TGTGCCAGCAGCTTAATTGACAGGGAGGGCTACACCTTC. Protein: CASSLIDREGYTF.

This clone showed up just a few times. CDR3 in DNA: TGTGCCAGCAGCTCCCTAGCGGAGCTGGGACGACGCACAGATACGCAGTATTTT. Protein product: CASSSLAELGRRTDTQYF. This rearrangement joins TRBV13 to TRBJ2-3, with 7 positions matching TRBD2. V dropped 4 bases and J dropped 1; count of bases not matched to a gene: 14. CDR3 length: 18 amino acids. CDR1 is PRHDT, CDR2 FYEKMQ, per germline (reference sequence).

This chain links TRBV29-1 with TRBJ1-1; TRBD1 matches 7 bases. CDR1 SQVTM and CDR2 ANQGSEA come from the germline V gene. The CDR3 consists of 14 residues. Germline trimming cut 6 bases from V and 1 base from J; bases unmatched to any gene: 8. The CDR3 protein is CSVLLRQGNTEAFF. The CDR3 DNA follows: TGCAGCGTCCTCCTCAGACAGGGGAACACTGAAGCTTTCTTT.

This clone was counted only a few times. The chain combines TRBV6-1 with TRBJ1-2; no firm D call. Germline V gene sequence: CDR1 MNHNS, CDR2 SASEGT. This CDR3 has 14 amino acids. Deletions cut 2 bases from V and 4 bases from J, with 11 bases between. This chain's CDR3 is CASSESVGPYGYTF. CDR3 sequence (DNA): TGTGCCAGCAGTGAAAGCGTCGGTCCCTATGGCTACACCTTC.

The chain couples TRBV10-2 to TRBJ1-6, with D tentatively TRBD1 (5 bases). There are 15 residues in the CDR3. Germline-derived CDR1 and CDR2 are WSHSY and SAAADI. V was cut by 0 bases and J by 14 bases, with 17 bases left in between. The DNA of the CDR3 is TGCGCCAGCAGTGAGTCCTCGGGGGGACTGGGGTCCCTCCACTTT. Encoded protein: CASSESSGGLGSLHF.